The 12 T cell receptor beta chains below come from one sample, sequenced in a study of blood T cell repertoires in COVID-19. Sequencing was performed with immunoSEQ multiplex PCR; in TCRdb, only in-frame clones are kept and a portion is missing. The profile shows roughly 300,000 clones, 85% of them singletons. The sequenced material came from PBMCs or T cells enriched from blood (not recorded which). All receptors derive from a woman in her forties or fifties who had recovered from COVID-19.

In DNA, the CDR3 is TGCGCCAGCAGCCCTCTATTTAGCGCAGATACGCAGTATTTT. It specifies CASSPLFSADTQYF. This rearrangement joins TRBV5-1 to TRBJ2-3, with D perhaps TRBD2 (5 bases). The length of the CDR3 is 14 residues. From germline, CDR1 is SGHRS and CDR2 YFSETQ. V dropped 4 bases and J dropped 4 bases, with 13 bases sitting between them. The variable domain in full, with the rest retrieved from reference TRBV5-1 and TRBJ2-3, is KAGVTQTPRYLIKTRGQQVTLSCSPISGHRSVSWYQQTPGQGLQFLFEYFSETQRNKGNFPGRFSGRQFSNSRSEMNVSTLELGDSALYLCASSPLFSADTQYFGPGTRLTVL.

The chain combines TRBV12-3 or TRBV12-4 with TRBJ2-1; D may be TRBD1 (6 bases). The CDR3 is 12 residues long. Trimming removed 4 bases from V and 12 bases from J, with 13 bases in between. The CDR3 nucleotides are TGTGCCAGCAGTTCTCGGAGAGGGGGGCAGTTCTTC. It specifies CASSSRRGGQFF.

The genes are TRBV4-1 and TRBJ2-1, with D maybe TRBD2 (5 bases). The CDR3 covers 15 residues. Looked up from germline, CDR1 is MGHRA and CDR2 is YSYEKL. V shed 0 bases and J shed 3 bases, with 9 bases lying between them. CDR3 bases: TGCGCCAGCAGCCAAGAGGACTTGGTCTACAATGAGCAGTTCTTC. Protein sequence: CASSQEDLVYNEQFF.

CDR3 protein: CASSLRPGLLFTDTQYF. CDR3 coding DNA: TGTGCCAGCAGCCTACGACCGGGACTCTTATTCACAGATACGCAGTATTTT. The chain carries TRBV7-8 and TRBJ2-3, with D perhaps TRBD2 (6 bases). V lost 5 bases and J 2 bases, leaving 20 bases between the germline ends. Germline V gene data show CDR1 as SGHVS and CDR2 as FQNEAQ. This CDR3 is built from 17 residues. Using reference TRBV7-8 and TRBJ2-3 for the parts outside the CDR3, the full variable domain is GAGVSQSPRYKVAKRGQDVALRCDPISGHVSLFWYQQALGQGPEFLTYFQNEAQLDKSGLPSDRFFAERPEGSVSTLKIQRTQQEDSAVYLCASSLRPGLLFTDTQYFGPGTRLTVL.

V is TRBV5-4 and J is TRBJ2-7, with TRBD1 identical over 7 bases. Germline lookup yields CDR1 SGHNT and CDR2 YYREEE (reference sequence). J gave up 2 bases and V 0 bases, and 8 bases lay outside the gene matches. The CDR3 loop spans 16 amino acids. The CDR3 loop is CASSLGATGPPYEQYF. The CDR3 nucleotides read TGTGCCAGCAGCTTGGGGGCGACAGGGCCCCCCTACGAGCAGTACTTC.

The CDR3 protein is CASSPDRHQPQHF. The CDR3 nucleotides are TGTGCCAGCAGCCCGGACAGGCATCAGCCCCAGCATTTT. The chain employs TRBV7-2 and TRBJ1-5; 7 positions agree with TRBD1. Germline V gives CDR1 SGHTA, CDR2 FQGNSA. CDR3 length: 13 amino acids. J gave up 5 bases and V 5 bases, and 3 bases lay outside the gene matches.

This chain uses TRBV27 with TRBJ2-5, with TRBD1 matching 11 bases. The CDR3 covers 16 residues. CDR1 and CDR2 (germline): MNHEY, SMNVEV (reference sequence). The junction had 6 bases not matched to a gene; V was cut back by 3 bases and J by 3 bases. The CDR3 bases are TGTGCCAGCAGTTTTGGCGGACAGGGGGCGAAAGAGACCCAGTACTTC. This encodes CASSFGGQGAKETQYF.

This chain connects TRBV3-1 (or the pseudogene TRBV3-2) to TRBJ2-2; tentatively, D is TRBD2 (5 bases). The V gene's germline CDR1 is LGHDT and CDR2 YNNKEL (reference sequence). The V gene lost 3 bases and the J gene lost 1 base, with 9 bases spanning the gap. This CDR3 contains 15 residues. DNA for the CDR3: TGTGCCAGCAGCCAGGCTGGACTGAACACCGGGGAGCTGTTTTTT. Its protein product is CASSQAGLNTGELFF.

The CDR3 region has the DNA TGTGCCAGCAGTCGACAGGACCCCTACAATGAGCAGTTCTTC. Translated, it gives CASSRQDPYNEQFF. The rearrangement uses TRBV6-5 and TRBJ2-1; D is possibly TRBD1 (6 bases). This CDR3 contains 14 residues. Germline V CDR1 and CDR2: MNHEY, SVGAGI. V was trimmed by 5 bases and J by 2 bases, leaving 10 bases between them.

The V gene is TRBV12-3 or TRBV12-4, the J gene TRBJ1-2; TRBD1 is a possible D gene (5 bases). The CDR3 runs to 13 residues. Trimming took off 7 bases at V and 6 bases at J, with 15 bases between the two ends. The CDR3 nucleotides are TGTGCCAGCACCCCAGGAGGGGTGGATGGCTACACCTTC. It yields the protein CASTPGGVDGYTF.

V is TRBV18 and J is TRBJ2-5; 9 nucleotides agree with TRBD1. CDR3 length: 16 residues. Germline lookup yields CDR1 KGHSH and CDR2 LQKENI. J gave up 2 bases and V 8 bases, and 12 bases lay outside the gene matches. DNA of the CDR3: TGTGCCAGCGAGACCGGGACAGGGCCCCTTCAAGAGACCCAGTACTTC. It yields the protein CASETGTGPLQETQYF.

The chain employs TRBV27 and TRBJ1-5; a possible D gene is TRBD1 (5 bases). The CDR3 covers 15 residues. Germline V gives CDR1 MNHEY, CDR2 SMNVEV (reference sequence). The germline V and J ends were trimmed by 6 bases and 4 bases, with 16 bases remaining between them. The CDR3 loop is CASRPDSLTNQPQHF. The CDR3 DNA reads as TGTGCCAGCAGGCCTGACAGTCTAACGAATCAGCCCCAGCATTTT.